This TCR beta chain derives from a study of response to subunit inactivated influenza vaccine. MiXCR, run by TCRdb on the RT-PCR reads, gives a single entry per CDR3 protein. The sample contains fewer than 600,000 distinct CDR3 sequences, approximately 7.8% of which appear only once. The germline CDR1 and CDR2 sequences are MNHNS and SASEGT. The CDR3 is 14 residues long. Trimming cost V 6 bases and J 0 bases, with 12 bases left between them. This clonotype was recorded at least ten times. The material sequenced was PBMCs from blood, taken less than 30 months after vaccination. The chain recombines TRBV6-1 with TRBJ2-7, with D tentatively TRBD1 (6 bases). The clonotype comes from a man between 50 and 75 years old who received an inactivated influenza vaccine. CDR3 DNA: TGTGCCAGCAGGGACAGTCCTTCCTCCTACGAGCAGTACTTC. This codes for CASRDSPSSYEQYF.